Below, 26 T cell receptor beta chains from the same sample are listed, as sequenced in a study of blood T cells in healthy people across ages. Together with a sample-barcoded 5' primer, a J-beta primer mix was included in a second PCR lasting about 7 to 11 cycles. MiXCR was run by TCRdb on the 5' RACE reads, yielding one entry per CDR3 protein. The repertoire holds over a million distinct CDR3 sequences, with approximately 40% as singletons. The sequencing sample was made of blood. The receptors were sampled from a woman between 18 and 30 years old in good health.

The V call is TRBV20-1, the J call TRBJ2-7; D not certain. The germline V gene has CDR1 DFQATT and CDR2 SNEGSKA (reference sequence). The V and J ends lost 0 bases and 0 bases respectively, with 12 bases between them. The CDR3 runs to 15 residues. The CDR3 DNA sequence: TGCAGTGCTAGAGATAGGGCAGTAAGCTCCTACGAGCAGTACTTC. It is translated as CSARDRAVSSYEQYF.

V is TRBV29-1 and J is TRBJ1-2; D not resolved. The CDR3 runs to 13 residues. Per germline, CDR1 SQVTM and CDR2 ANQGSEA. Trimming stripped 7 bases from V and 2 bases from J, with 14 bases between. The CDR3 DNA sequence: TGCAGCGGAGGAGGATCGGACAACTATGGCTACACCTTC. The encoded protein is CSGGGSDNYGYTF.

The genes are TRBV20-1 and TRBJ2-7, with 9 bases that match TRBD1. CDR1 and CDR2 (germline): DFQATT, SNEGSKA (reference sequence). There are 13 residues in the CDR3. CDR3 bases: TGCACCGCTCCGGGACAGGGTTCCTACGAGCAGTACTTC. Residues: CTAPGQGSYEQYF.

V is TRBV2 and J is TRBJ2-7, with 7 positions matching TRBD1. V gave up 11 bases and J gave up 3 bases; unmatched junction bases: 4. This CDR3 spans 11 amino acids. Germline-derived CDR1 and CDR2 are SNHLY and FYNNEI. CDR3 amino acids: CARGDSYEQYF. CDR3 DNA: TGTGCCCGAGGGGACAGCTACGAGCAGTACTTC.

The V gene is TRBV6-5, the J gene TRBJ2-1, with 9 nucleotides matching TRBD2. Germline V CDR1 and CDR2: MNHEY, SVGAGI. The J segment lost 6 bases and the V segment lost 3 bases, leaving 6 bases of the junction unmatched. This CDR3 is 15 amino acids long. The CDR3 spells CASSYLAGDSNEQFF. DNA for the CDR3: TGTGCCAGCAGTTATTTAGCGGGGGACAGCAATGAGCAGTTCTTC.

The chain has TRBV11-1 and TRBJ2-5; TRBD1 aligns across 7 bases. The germline V gene encodes CDR1 SGHAT and CDR2 FQDESV (reference sequence). This CDR3 region has 14 residues. V dropped 4 bases and J dropped 3; count of bases not matched to a gene: 5. CDR3 DNA: TGTGCCAGCAGCTCACATACAGGGGAAGAGACCCAGTACTTC. This translates into CASSSHTGEETQYF.

This clonotype appeared a few times. V is TRBV29-1 and J is TRBJ1-2; TRBD1 is a possible D gene (6 bases). This CDR3 has 14 residues. V lost 6 bases and J lost 5, with 19 bases in between. CDR1 and CDR2 (germline): SQVTM, ANQGSEA. CDR3 residues: CSVERQVALYGYTF. DNA of the CDR3: TGCAGCGTCGAGCGACAGGTTGCCCTTTATGGCTACACCTTC. The full variable domain, its missing parts supplied by reference TRBV29-1 and TRBJ1-2, is SAVISQKPSRDICQRGTSLTIQCQVDSQVTMMFWYRQQPGQSLTLIATANQGSEATYESGFVIDKFPISRPNLTFSTLTVSNMSPEDSSIYLCSVERQVALYGYTFGSGTRLTVV.

The CDR3 DNA follows: TGCGCCTGTGGGACGGCAACCCAAGAGACCCAGTACTTC. Amino acid sequence: CACGTATQETQYF. The chain carries TRBV5-1 and TRBJ2-5; possibly TRBD1 or TRBD2 for D (5 bases each). Germline V gene data show CDR1 as SGHRS and CDR2 as YFSETQ. Trimming cost V 10 bases and J 1 base, with 14 bases left between them. The CDR3 is made up of 13 amino acids. The complete variable domain, with remaining parts taken from reference TRBV5-1 and TRBJ2-5, reads KAGVTQTPRYLIKTRGQQVTLSCSPISGHRSVSWYQQTPGQGLQFLFEYFSETQRNKGNFPGRFSGRQFSNSRSEMNVSTLELGDSALYLCACGTATQETQYFGPGTRLLVL.

This clonotype was seen a handful of times. This chain connects TRBV5-5 to TRBJ2-7, with D hard to call. Germline CDR1 is SGHKS and CDR2 is YYEKEE (reference sequence). The V and J ends lost 2 bases and 7 bases respectively, with 16 bases between them. The CDR3 totals 14 residues. The chain's CDR3 is CASSFGQTYNEQYF. CDR3 coding DNA: TGTGCCAGCAGCTTTGGGCAGACCTACAATGAGCAGTACTTC.

Only a few counts were recorded for this clonotype. V gene TRBV21-1 combines with J gene TRBJ2-7; TRBD1 is the table's D call, not checked against the DNA. TRBV21-1 is described as a pseudogene. The CDR3 contains 15 residues. The CDR3 spells CASNPHRDNSYEQYF. The CDR3 DNA reads as TGTGCCAGCAACCCTCACCGGGACAACTCCTACGAGCAGTACTTC.

This clonotype was picked up a small number of times. V and J are TRBV6-2 or TRBV6-3 and TRBJ1-2; the match to TRBD1 covers 7 bases. CDR3 length: 19 residues. With V trimmed by 8 bases and J by 4 bases, 25 bases remained unmatched. Looked up from germline, CDR1 is MNHEY and CDR2 is SVGEGT. CDR3: CASYALFGAGQADLYGYTF. The DNA of the CDR3 is TGTGCCAGCTATGCACTTTTTGGGGCAGGACAGGCCGACCTCTATGGCTACACCTTC.

The rearrangement joins TRBV6-5 to TRBJ1-1; no firm D call. CDR1 MNHEY and CDR2 SVGAGI come from the germline V gene. This CDR3 has 13 residues. The ends were cut back, 9 bases at V and 1 base at J, with 12 bases in the middle. CDR3 sequence: CASGISQNTEAFF. The CDR3 nucleotides are TGTGCCAGTGGAATTTCCCAGAACACTGAAGCTTTCTTT.

The chain links TRBV15 to TRBJ1-2; D gene uncertain. Germline V gene sequence: CDR1 LNHNV, CDR2 YYDKDF (reference sequence). V was trimmed by 1 base and J by 8 bases, leaving 20 bases between them. This CDR3 region has 16 residues. In DNA, the CDR3 is TGTGCCACCAGCAGAGGAGGTCCCAGCTTTTTAGGGGGCTACACCTTC. Its translation is CATSRGGPSFLGGYTF.

This sequence joins TRBV4-1 and TRBJ2-7; D unresolved. Deletions cut 0 bases from V and 12 bases from J, with 18 bases between. Germline values: CDR1 MGHRA, CDR2 YSYEKL. The CDR3 is 14 residues long. The CDR3 region has the DNA TGCGCCAGCAGCCAAGATTTAAGCCTTACGGATCCGTACTTC. Translated, it gives CASSQDLSLTDPYF.

The V gene is TRBV25-1, the J gene TRBJ1-6; D is uncertain. The V and J ends lost 3 bases and 10 bases respectively, with 19 bases between them. CDR1 is MGHDK, CDR2 SYGVNS, per germline. CDR3 size: 16 residues. The CDR3 coding sequence is TGTGCCAGCAGTGAGATCGGAGCGGGTGGGAAATCACCCCTCCACTTT. Its translation: CASSEIGAGGKSPLHF.

The V and J genes are TRBV18 and TRBJ2-3, with D possibly being TRBD1 (5 bases). Trimming removed 2 bases from V and 2 bases from J, with 14 bases in between. The CDR3 consists of 16 residues. Germline V CDR1 and CDR2: KGHSH, LQKENI. DNA of the CDR3: TGTGCCAGCTCACCAGGAACAGGAACCTTCACAGATACGCAGTATTTT. Amino acids: CASSPGTGTFTDTQYF.

The chain uses TRBV2 and TRBJ1-2; D not certain. Trimming pared 10 bases from V and 2 bases from J, leaving 11 bases between. The CDR3 spans 12 residues. Per the germline V gene, CDR1 is SNHLY and CDR2 is FYNNEI. DNA for the CDR3: TGTGCCAACCCAACAGAGAACTATGGCTACACCTTC. Protein: CANPTENYGYTF.

The chain uses TRBV6-6 and TRBJ2-3, with D possibly TRBD2 on 6 matching bases. V was shortened by 5 bases and J by 3 bases, with 18 bases between the two germline ends. The CDR3 is made up of 16 amino acids. Germline CDR1 and CDR2: MNHNY and SVGAGI (reference sequence). In DNA form, the CDR3 reads TGTGCCAGCAGTGACCTCGGGGGAAGAGGGACAGATACGCAGTATTTT. It codes for CASSDLGGRGTDTQYF.

The sample holds a few counts of this clonotype. CDR3 region: CSDPSVEIQYF. The CDR3 nucleotides read TGCAGCGACCCTAGTGTAGAGATCCAGTACTTC. The rearrangement links TRBV29-1 to TRBJ2-7; D is unclear. The CDR3 has 11 residues. Germline V lookup: CDR1 SQVTM, CDR2 ANQGSEA. V was shortened by 7 bases and J by 10 bases, with 17 bases between the two germline ends.

The V and J genes are TRBV6-5 and TRBJ1-5; no firm D call. Trimming stripped 0 bases from V and 7 bases from J, with 7 bases between. Germline V CDR1 and CDR2: MNHEY, SVGAGI. CDR3 size: 13 residues. The CDR3 DNA sequence: TGTGCCAGCAGTTACTCGACCAGGCAGCCCCAGCATTTT. Translation gives CASSYSTRQPQHF.

This clonotype was detected only a few times. The gene calls are TRBV27 and TRBJ2-3, with a weak D call TRBD2 (6 bases). Germline assignment: CDR1 MNHEY and CDR2 SMNVEV (reference sequence). The V end lost 7 bases, the J end lost 4 bases, and 15 bases lay between the germline ends. There are 14 residues in the CDR3. CDR3 sequence: CASTPWEDPDTQYF. DNA of the CDR3: TGTGCCAGCACCCCGTGGGAGGACCCAGATACGCAGTATTTT.

This clonotype was seen a few times. The chain has TRBV5-1 and TRBJ1-2; weak D call: TRBD1 (6 bases). The CDR3 length is 16 residues. Germline values: CDR1 SGHRS, CDR2 YFSETQ. The germline V and J ends were trimmed by 3 bases and 0 bases, with 15 bases remaining between them. The CDR3 coding sequence is TGCGCCAGCAGCTCACCGGACAGCAAAACTAACTATGGCTACACCTTC. It codes for CASSSPDSKTNYGYTF.

This clonotype has only a few counts. The chain joins TRBV5-1 to TRBJ2-7; D is uncertain. CDR3 length: 13 residues. V lost 0 bases to trimming and J lost 2 bases, with 6 bases between them. Germline V gives CDR1 SGHRS, CDR2 YFSETQ. The CDR3 DNA reads as TGCGCCAGCAGCTTGGAGGCACCCTACGAGCAGTACTTC. This sequence encodes CASSLEAPYEQYF.

This clonotype was seen only a few times. The chain has TRBV20-1 and TRBJ2-1; D is unclear. Germline assignment: CDR1 DFQATT and CDR2 SNEGSKA (reference sequence). The ends were cut back, 4 bases at V and 6 bases at J, with 19 bases in the middle. The CDR3 is 15 residues long. The CDR3 coding sequence is TGCAGTGCTATTACTTCACCCGATTTTGGCAATGAGCAGTTCTTC. It specifies CSAITSPDFGNEQFF.

The table lists this clonotype with a count of one. V is TRBV28 and J is TRBJ2-7, with D possibly matching TRBD2 (5 bases). With 4 bases removed from V and 3 bases from J, the gap between germline ends came to 13 bases. This CDR3 contains 14 residues. CDR1 MDHEN and CDR2 SYDVKM come from the germline V gene. CDR3 in amino acids: CASSSAGLNYEQYF. CDR3 sequence (DNA): TGTGCCAGCAGTTCCGCGGGCCTAAACTACGAGCAGTACTTC. Drawing the rest from reference TRBV28 and TRBJ2-7, the complete variable domain is DVKVTQSSRYLVKRTGEKVFLECVQDMDHENMFWYRQDPGLGLRLIYFSYDVKMKEKGDIPEGYSVSREKKERFSLILESASTNQTSMYLCASSSAGLNYEQYFGPGTRLTVT.

The V and J genes are TRBV20-1 and TRBJ1-2; tentative D call: TRBD1 (6 bases). The V gene's germline CDR1 is DFQATT and CDR2 SNEGSKA (reference sequence). This CDR3 contains 14 residues. Deletions cut 5 bases from V and 3 bases from J, with 16 bases between. This CDR3 is CSALYRESDYGYTF. As DNA, the CDR3 is TGCAGTGCTTTGTACAGGGAAAGTGACTATGGCTACACCTTC.